The T cell receptor beta chain under discussion was sequenced for a study of multiple sclerosis patients with progressive multifocal leukoencephalopathy. Whole-study results and caveats: Less diverse TRB repertoires were suggested in most PML patients.

Regarding time point: before natalizumab initiation. Clones were sequenced by immunoSEQ multiplex PCR, and TCRdb holds only the in-frame ones, with some missing. The table lists fewer than 35,000 clones, 80% to 95% of them singletons, with approximately 2% in the top ten. Concerning this clone itself: As yet, its antigen is unknown.

The sequenced sample was PBMCs. This TCR derives from a young man with multiple sclerosis.

In DNA, the CDR3 is TGTGCCAGCAGTTTATCGACGTTAGAGACCCAGTACTTC. Translating gives CASSLSTLETQYF. J is TRBJ2-5 and V is TRBV27; D gene ambiguous. The CDR3 is 13 amino acids. Between the trimmed V and J ends, which lost 0 bases and 4 bases, there was a span of 6 bases. The V gene's germline CDR1 is MNHEY and CDR2 SMNVEV (reference sequence).